Listed here are 20 T cell receptor beta chains from one sample, sequenced in a study of blood T cell repertoires in COVID-19. Profiled with immunoSEQ multiplex PCR; TCRdb holds only in-frame clones, not every one. The table has hundreds of thousands of clones, 70% to 90% seen once; the top ten hold 0.75% to 0.85%. The sequenced material came from peripheral blood. The source of these receptors is a man aged 18 to 29 with COVID-19, enrolled during active disease.

This rearrangement joins TRBV6-6 to TRBJ2-2; weak D call: TRBD2 (5 bases). Trimming pared 4 bases from V and 4 bases from J, leaving 10 bases between. The CDR3 has 14 residues. The germline V gene encodes CDR1 MNHNY and CDR2 SVGAGI (reference sequence). CDR3 residues: CASSWSTTTGELFF. The DNA for the CDR3 is TGTGCCAGCAGTTGGTCGACTACCACCGGGGAGCTGTTTTTT.

This chain joins TRBV6-6 and TRBJ1-6; a possible D gene is TRBD1 (5 bases). With 5 bases removed from V and 9 bases from J, the gap between germline ends came to 11 bases. CDR1 is MNHNY, CDR2 SVGAGI, per germline (reference sequence). The CDR3 totals 13 residues. The CDR3 nucleotides are TGTGCCAGCAGTGGGCGGACAATTTCACCCCTCCACTTT. This sequence encodes CASSGRTISPLHF.

The J gene is TRBJ1-1, the V gene TRBV2; no firm D call. Trimming removed 4 bases from V and 5 bases from J, with 11 bases in between. The CDR3 is 13 residues long. Looked up from germline, CDR1 is SNHLY and CDR2 is FYNNEI. The CDR3 DNA reads as TGTGCCAGCAGTGGAGGGCTGGGGACTGAAGCTTTCTTT. This gives the protein CASSGGLGTEAFF.

The chain has TRBV6-6 and TRBJ2-5; D is perhaps TRBD1 (7 bases). Deletions cut 5 bases from V and 5 bases from J, with 15 bases between. This CDR3 has 14 residues. CDR1 and CDR2 from the germline V gene are MNHNY and SVGAGI (reference sequence). Here the CDR3 reads CASSNPGGMETQYF. The CDR3 nucleotides are TGTGCCAGCAGTAACCCAGGGGGGATGGAGACCCAGTACTTC.

In regard to this clone: This CDR3 is also generated by other DNA sequences in the sample. The rearrangement links TRBV5-1 to TRBJ2-3; D possibly corresponds to TRBD1 (6 bases). The CDR3 totals 14 residues. Germline V gene data show CDR1 as SGHRS and CDR2 as YFSETQ. Trimming cost V 4 bases and J 5 bases, with 14 bases left between them. CDR3 protein: CASSPSGEGDTQYF. The CDR3, as DNA: TGCGCCAGCAGCCCATCAGGGGAAGGAGATACGCAGTATTTT. The full variable domain, rest sourced from reference TRBV5-1 and TRBJ2-3, is KAGVTQTPRYLIKTRGQQVTLSCSPISGHRSVSWYQQTPGQGLQFLFEYFSETQRNKGNFPGRFSGRQFSNSRSEMNVSTLELGDSALYLCASSPSGEGDTQYFGPGTRLTVL.

The gene calls are TRBV9 and TRBJ2-3, with TRBD1 matching 9 bases. Germline V gives CDR1 SGDLS, CDR2 YYNGEE. Trimming took 5 bases from V and 7 from J; bases not matched to a gene: 11. This CDR3 is 15 amino acids long. CDR3 amino acids: CASRVGTGSDHTQYF. As DNA, the CDR3 is TGTGCCAGCAGGGTCGGGACAGGGTCGGATCATACGCAGTATTTT.

The V gene is TRBV7-6, the J gene TRBJ2-2; 9 nucleotides align to TRBD1. The CDR3 is 14 amino acids. The trim removed 5 bases at V and 6 bases at J, leaving 4 bases unmatched. Germline V gene data show CDR1 as SGHVS and CDR2 as FNYEAQ. The CDR3 is CASSKTGGPGELFF. The CDR3 coding sequence is TGTGCCAGCAGCAAAACAGGGGGCCCCGGGGAGCTGTTTTTT.

With regard to this clone: The same CDR3 is also encoded by other DNA sequences in this sample. The V and J genes are TRBV5-1 and TRBJ2-7, with TRBD1 matching over 7 bases. Germline loops: CDR1 SGHRS, CDR2 YFSETQ. The CDR3 contains 13 residues. V was pared by 2 bases and J by 2 bases, with 1 base of the junction left unmatched. CDR3 nucleotides: TGCGCCAGCAGCTTCGGACAGGCCTACGAGCAGTACTTC. Its protein product is CASSFGQAYEQYF.

The rearrangement joins TRBV7-2 to TRBJ2-2, with 8 positions matching TRBD1. The V gene's germline CDR1 is SGHTA and CDR2 FQGNSA. The CDR3 is 16 amino acids. J was trimmed by 4 bases and V by 5 bases; bases with no gene match: 9. DNA of the CDR3: TGTGCCAGCAGCCCTCGTGACAGGGGAGGCACCGGGGAGCTGTTTTTT. This translates into CASSPRDRGGTGELFF.

The rearrangement joins TRBV11-3 to TRBJ1-3; 7 nucleotides align to TRBD1. The CDR3 loop spans 15 amino acids. Germline V gene data show CDR1 as SGHNT and CDR2 as YENEEA. Germline trimming cut 6 bases from V and 2 bases from J; bases unmatched to any gene: 7. This chain's CDR3 is CASSDEGTAGNTIYF. CDR3 nucleotide sequence: TGTGCCAGCAGTGATGAGGGGACAGCTGGAAACACCATATATTTT.

The J gene is TRBJ1-6, the V gene TRBV5-1; 7 positions agree with TRBD1. CDR1 and CDR2 (germline): SGHRS, YFSETQ. The CDR3 has 15 residues. J lost 6 bases, V lost 0 bases, and 3 bases had no gene match. CDR3 bases: TGCGCCAGCAGCTTGGTTAGGGGGCTTAATTCACCCCTCCACTTT. Its protein product is CASSLVRGLNSPLHF.

This chain uses TRBV18 with TRBJ2-2; TRBD2 agrees at 9 bases. CDR3 size: 16 residues. In germline, CDR1 is KGHSH, CDR2 LQKENI. Unmatched junction bases numbered 10, after V lost 4 bases and J lost 7 bases. The CDR3 DNA follows: TGTGCCAGCTCACGTACCCTAGCGGGGCTTGGCGGGGAGCTGTTTTTT. Amino acid sequence: CASSRTLAGLGGELFF.

This clone was counted once. V and J are TRBV3-1 (or the pseudogene TRBV3-2) and TRBJ1-2, with 9 bases aligning to TRBD1. The germline V gene has CDR1 LGHDT and CDR2 YNNKEL (reference sequence). The CDR3 consists of 13 residues. The junction had 5 bases not matched to a gene; V was cut back by 4 bases and J by 8 bases. CDR3 loop: CASSLRTGVGYTF. CDR3 sequence (DNA): TGTGCCAGCAGCCTTAGGACAGGGGTGGGCTACACCTTC.

The J gene is TRBJ2-1, the V gene TRBV5-1; 14 bases agree with TRBD2. Germline CDR1 and CDR2: SGHRS and YFSETQ. CDR3 length: 18 amino acids. Unmatched junction bases numbered 7, after V lost 2 bases and J lost 3 bases. DNA of the CDR3: TGCGCCAGCAGCTTCCCCGGGACTAGCGGGAGAGACTACAATGAGCAGTTCTTC. Residues: CASSFPGTSGRDYNEQFF.

The J gene is TRBJ2-1, the V gene TRBV5-4; a weak D match, TRBD1 (5 bases). The V gene lost 0 bases and the J gene lost 9 bases, with 13 bases spanning the gap. The germline CDR1 and CDR2 sequences are SGHNT and YYREEE (reference sequence). The CDR3 length is 14 residues. The CDR3 sequence: CASSLGQSSIEQFF. In DNA, the CDR3 is TGTGCCAGCAGCTTGGGACAGTCCTCTATTGAGCAGTTCTTC.

The rearrangement links TRBV19 to TRBJ2-1; 11 positions match TRBD2. The J segment lost 3 bases and the V segment lost 5 bases, leaving 6 bases of the junction unmatched. The CDR3 length is 16 residues. The germline CDR1 and CDR2 sequences are LNHDA and SQIVND (reference sequence). The CDR3 here is CASSPQLAGDYNEQFF. CDR3 sequence (DNA): TGTGCCAGTAGTCCACAACTAGCGGGAGACTACAATGAGCAGTTCTTC.

This chain uses TRBV5-4 with TRBJ2-7, with 15 positions matching TRBD2. The CDR3 is 16 amino acids. The J segment lost 6 bases and the V segment lost 6 bases, leaving 10 bases of the junction unmatched. Germline CDR1 and CDR2: SGHNT and YYREEE (reference sequence). CDR3: CASTPGLAGGFGEQYF. DNA for the CDR3: TGTGCCAGCACCCCGGGACTAGCGGGAGGCTTCGGCGAGCAGTACTTC.

The chain couples TRBV3-1 (or the pseudogene TRBV3-2) to TRBJ2-3; 8 bases map to TRBD2. Germline CDR1 and CDR2: LGHDT and YNNKEL (reference sequence). The CDR3 is 15 residues long. V dropped 4 bases and J dropped 1; count of bases not matched to a gene: 4. CDR3 nucleotides: TGTGCCAGCAGCCTCGAACTAGCGGGCACAGATACGCAGTATTTT. This encodes CASSLELAGTDTQYF.

This chain joins TRBV19 and TRBJ1-5, with 9 bases lining up with TRBD1. The CDR3 has 15 residues. V lost 4 bases to trimming and J lost 6 bases; unmatched junction nucleotides: 7. Germline CDR1 reads LNHDA; CDR2 reads SQIVND (reference sequence). The CDR3 DNA reads as TGTGCCAGTAGTACCCTGACAGGGGGTCTTCAGCCCCAGCATTTT. This codes for CASSTLTGGLQPQHF.

This rearrangement joins TRBV4-1 to TRBJ2-7; TRBD2 matches at 10 bases. CDR1 is MGHRA and CDR2 is YSYEKL in the germline V gene. With V trimmed by 6 bases and J by 1 base, 6 bases remained unmatched. The length of the CDR3 is 15 residues. CDR3 region: CASSSLAGASYEQYF. The DNA for the CDR3 is TGCGCCAGCAGTTCTCTAGCGGGGGCGTCCTACGAGCAGTACTTC.